Below are 30 T cell receptor beta chains sequenced from a single sample in a study of blood T cell repertoires in COVID-19. Sequencing used immunoSEQ multiplex PCR; TCRdb keeps in-frame clones, though not all of them. Of under 250,000 clones in the sample, approximately 81% were seen once. The sample was peripheral blood. These receptors originate from a woman aged 55-69 years who had recovered from COVID-19.

The chain is built from TRBV29-1 and TRBJ2-7; D remains unclear. The germline V and J ends were trimmed by 0 bases and 2 bases, with 5 bases remaining between them. The CDR3 has 12 residues. Germline V gene data show CDR1 as SQVTM and CDR2 as ANQGSEA. The CDR3 DNA sequence: TGCAGCGTTGAAGATGAGACCTACGAGCAGTACTTC. Its translation is CSVEDETYEQYF.

The chain is built from TRBV9 and TRBJ1-3; D gene uncertain. V lost 5 bases and J 0 bases, leaving 9 bases between the germline ends. The CDR3 runs to 14 residues. CDR1 is SGDLS, CDR2 YYNGEE, per germline. CDR3 nucleotides: TGTGCCAGCAGTAAAGAGAGCTCTGGAAACACCATATATTTT. Translation: CASSKESSGNTIYF.

The chain couples TRBV2 to TRBJ2-1; TRBD1 matches 11 bases. CDR1 and CDR2 (germline): SNHLY, FYNNEI. J gave up 8 bases and V 4 bases, and 4 bases lay outside the gene matches. CDR3 size: 14 residues. The CDR3 is CASSGGQGGYEQFF. The CDR3 bases are TGTGCCAGCAGTGGGGGACAGGGGGGTTATGAGCAGTTCTTC.

The chain is built from TRBV18 and TRBJ2-2, with TRBD2 matching over 12 bases. V gave up 3 bases and J gave up 5 bases; unmatched junction bases: 4. Germline V lookup: CDR1 KGHSH, CDR2 LQKENI. CDR3 length: 16 amino acids. The DNA of the CDR3 is TGTGCCAGCTCACCCGGGACTAGCGGGCGGACCGGGGAGCTGTTTTTT. It yields the protein CASSPGTSGRTGELFF.

The J gene is TRBJ1-5, the V gene TRBV6-5; a possible D gene is TRBD1 (5 bases). V was trimmed by 7 bases and J by 0 bases, leaving 13 bases between them. There are 15 residues in the CDR3. Germline V gene lookup returns CDR1 MNHEY and CDR2 SVGAGI. The CDR3 here is CASTSGHLSNQPQHF. As DNA, the CDR3 is TGTGCCAGCACTTCCGGACACCTTAGCAATCAGCCCCAGCATTTT.

A remark on this clone: This same CDR3 is encoded by further DNA sequences in the sample. The chain employs TRBV5-1 and TRBJ1-2; no reliable D call. Germline lookup yields CDR1 SGHRS and CDR2 YFSETQ. Trimming shortened V by 4 bases and J by 0 bases, and 13 bases separated the two germline ends. This CDR3 has 15 amino acids. The CDR3 coding sequence is TGCGCCAGCAGCCGGAACAGAGATACTAACTATGGCTACACCTTC. Translating gives CASSRNRDTNYGYTF.

The chain links TRBV4-3 to TRBJ2-2; tentatively, D is TRBD2 (7 bases). This CDR3 comprises 15 residues. Trimming shortened V by 0 bases and J by 4 bases, and 9 bases separated the two germline ends. CDR1 is LGHNA, CDR2 YSLEER, per germline. The CDR3 DNA follows: TGCGCCAGCAGCCAAGATAGGGGGGGCACCGGGGAGCTGTTTTTT. Protein sequence: CASSQDRGGTGELFF.

The CDR3 loop is CAWSWTINQPQHF. The CDR3 DNA reads TGTGCCTGGAGTTGGACAATAAATCAGCCCCAGCATTTT. The V gene is TRBV30, the J gene TRBJ1-5; D is possibly TRBD1 (5 bases). The length of the CDR3 is 13 residues. The germline gives CDR1 GTSNPN, CDR2 SVGIG (reference sequence). V was shortened by 2 bases and J by 4 bases, with 9 bases between the two germline ends.

The chain is built from TRBV27 and TRBJ1-5; 10 nucleotides match TRBD1. Trimming took 5 bases from V and 6 from J; bases not matched to a gene: 4. The CDR3 is 14 amino acids. Germline V lookup: CDR1 MNHEY, CDR2 SMNVEV (reference sequence). The CDR3 DNA reads TGTGCCAGCAGTAGGGACAGGGGAACTCAGCCCCAGCATTTT. Protein: CASSRDRGTQPQHF.

The count of this clone is one. V usage is TRBV7-6 and J usage is TRBJ2-7; weak D call: TRBD2 (6 bases). Per the germline V gene, CDR1 is SGHVS and CDR2 is FNYEAQ. The length of the CDR3 is 15 residues. V lost 1 base and J 3 bases, leaving 13 bases between the germline ends. The CDR3 nucleotides read TGTGCCAGCAGCTTAGGTACGGGGGAGGTCTACGAGCAGTACTTC. Translated, it gives CASSLGTGEVYEQYF.

The rearrangement links TRBV15 to TRBJ2-7, with D tentatively TRBD1 (6 bases). The CDR3 contains 15 residues. Trimming pared 4 bases from V and 0 bases from J, leaving 13 bases between. Per the germline V gene, CDR1 is LNHNV and CDR2 is YYDKDF (reference sequence). This CDR3 is CATSNDRTPSYEQYF. For the CDR3, the DNA is TGTGCCACCAGCAACGACAGGACGCCCTCCTACGAGCAGTACTTC.

The V call is TRBV7-9, the J call TRBJ1-1, with 7 nucleotides matching TRBD1. The ends lost 4 bases at V and 4 bases at J; junction bases unmatched: 6. The CDR3 is made up of 14 amino acids. Germline V gene sequence: CDR1 SEHNR, CDR2 FQNEAQ (reference sequence). CDR3 protein: CASSSYHRGTEAFF. For the CDR3, the DNA is TGTGCCAGCAGCTCCTATCACAGGGGCACTGAAGCTTTCTTT.

The chain employs TRBV30 and TRBJ1-6, with a possible D match to TRBD1 (6 bases). Germline V gene lookup returns CDR1 GTSNPN and CDR2 SVGIG (reference sequence). V was cut by 7 bases and J by 8 bases, with 12 bases left in between. CDR3 length: 12 amino acids. The CDR3 here is CASTPGDSPLHF. Here the CDR3 DNA reads TGTGCCTCCACACCAGGGGATTCACCCCTCCACTTT. Variable domain in full (rest from reference TRBV30 and TRBJ1-6): SQTIHQWPATLVQPVGSPLSLECTVEGTSNPNLYWYRQAAGRGLQLLFYSVGIGQISSEVPQNLSASRPQDRQFILSSKKLLLSDSGFYLCASTPGDSPLHFGNGTRLTVT.

The V call is TRBV5-1, the J call TRBJ1-1, with D hard to call. The germline CDR1 and CDR2 sequences are SGHRS and YFSETQ. Trimming removed 4 bases from V and 6 bases from J, with 13 bases in between. This CDR3 is 13 amino acids long. The CDR3 bases are TGCGCCAGCAGCCCGGAGGTGGTGGCTGAAGCTTTCTTT. Amino acid sequence: CASSPEVVAEAFF.

The rearrangement links TRBV9 to TRBJ1-4, with 9 nucleotides matching TRBD1. The germline CDR1 and CDR2 sequences are SGDLS and YYNGEE. This CDR3 has 14 amino acids. The ends lost 3 bases at V and 10 bases at J; junction bases unmatched: 7. CDR3 in amino acids: CASSGGQGMGKLFF. CDR3 in DNA: TGTGCCAGCAGCGGTGGACAGGGGATGGGAAAACTGTTTTTT.

The rearrangement uses TRBV6-5 and TRBJ2-5; D unresolved. The CDR3 loop spans 14 amino acids. The V end lost 2 bases, the J end lost 5 bases, and 12 bases lay between the germline ends. Germline-derived CDR1 and CDR2 are MNHEY and SVGAGI. CDR3 protein: CASSYGLGWETQYF. In DNA, the CDR3 is TGTGCCAGCAGTTACGGGCTCGGCTGGGAGACCCAGTACTTC.

J is TRBJ1-1 and V is TRBV4-1; D is perhaps TRBD1 (6 bases). CDR3 length equals 16 residues. Looked up from germline, CDR1 is MGHRA and CDR2 is YSYEKL. The ends were cut back, 1 base at V and 10 bases at J, with 22 bases in the middle. This chain's CDR3 is CASSQVSLGLGAGAFF. In DNA form, the CDR3 reads TGCGCCAGCAGCCAAGTGTCACTAGGGCTGGGGGCGGGAGCTTTCTTT.

This rearrangement joins TRBV29-1 to TRBJ2-4, with 11 bases that match TRBD2. The germline V gene encodes CDR1 SQVTM and CDR2 ANQGSEA. V trimming: 5 bases; J trimming: 0 bases; junction bases outside the gene matches: 9. The CDR3 totals 17 residues. The CDR3 loop is CSVSLAGELLAKNIQYF. The DNA of the CDR3 is TGCAGCGTTTCACTAGCGGGGGAGCTCTTAGCCAAAAACATTCAGTACTTC.

V gene TRBV11-2 combines with J gene TRBJ2-5; weak D call: TRBD1 (6 bases). The germline V gene encodes CDR1 SGHAT and CDR2 FQNNGV. The CDR3 length is 14 residues. The V gene lost 6 bases and the J gene lost 4 bases, with 15 bases spanning the gap. CDR3 amino acids: CASSPDRSGETQYF. The CDR3 nucleotides read TGTGCCAGCAGTCCCGACAGGTCGGGAGAGACCCAGTACTTC.

The V call is TRBV27, the J call TRBJ2-1; maybe TRBD1 (6 bases). This CDR3 has 15 residues. Trimming took 3 bases from V and 9 from J, leaving 18 bases between them. Germline lookup yields CDR1 MNHEY and CDR2 SMNVEV (reference sequence). The CDR3 DNA follows: TGTGCCAGCAGTTTCCTCGGACAGACCGGCTTTGAGCAGTTCTTC. Residues: CASSFLGQTGFEQFF.

This sequence joins TRBV9 and TRBJ2-1, with D tentatively TRBD2 (6 bases). Germline V lookup: CDR1 SGDLS, CDR2 YYNGEE. The CDR3 sequence is 15 residues long. Trimming shortened V by 3 bases and J by 6 bases, and 16 bases separated the two germline ends. CDR3 amino acids: CASSAGTPAGNEQFF. For the CDR3, the DNA is TGTGCCAGCAGCGCAGGGACCCCAGCGGGCAATGAGCAGTTCTTC.

The chain carries TRBV5-1 and TRBJ2-3; TRBD2 matches 12 bases. Germline V gives CDR1 SGHRS, CDR2 YFSETQ. Unmatched junction bases numbered 3, after V lost 4 bases and J lost 6 bases. The CDR3 is 14 residues long. CDR3 sequence (DNA): TGCGCCAGCAGCAGACTAGCGGGGGAGGATACGCAGTATTTT. Translated: CASSRLAGEDTQYF.

This clone appeared a few times. The rearrangement uses TRBV19 and TRBJ1-5, with D possibly being TRBD1 (5 bases). The CDR3 has 14 residues. Trimming cost V 7 bases and J 5 bases, with 15 bases left between them. Looked up from germline, CDR1 is LNHDA and CDR2 is SQIVND (reference sequence). CDR3 protein: CASTSPREDQPQHF. CDR3 bases: TGTGCCAGTACCTCTCCCAGGGAAGATCAGCCCCAGCATTTT.

Details on this clone: A much bigger clone sits one base away, suggesting this may be a read error. This chain uses TRBV5-4 with TRBJ1-2, with a possible D match to TRBD1 (6 bases). With 0 bases removed from V and 4 bases from J, the gap between germline ends came to 10 bases. The CDR3 consists of 14 residues. The germline gives CDR1 SGHNT, CDR2 YYREEE (reference sequence). CDR3 region: CASSLDQGPYGYTF. CDR3 DNA sequence: TGTGCCAGCAGCTTGGATCAGGGGCCCTATGGCTACACCTTC. Looking up the rest from reference TRBV5-4 and TRBJ1-2 gives the full variable domain: ETGVTQSPTHLIKTRGQQVTLRCSSQSGHNTVSWYQQALGQGPQFIFQYYREEENGRGNFPPRFSGLQFPNYSSELNVNALELDDSALYLCASSLDQGPYGYTFGSGTRLTVV.

J is TRBJ2-3 and V is TRBV24-1; D not certain. Deletions cut 3 bases from V and 0 bases from J, with 12 bases between. The CDR3 loop spans 16 amino acids. CDR1 and CDR2 (germline): KGHDR, SFDVKD. CDR3 nucleotide sequence: TGTGCCACCAGTGATGCCCGAAGTACTAGCACAGATACGCAGTATTTT. Protein sequence: CATSDARSTSTDTQYF.

This chain links TRBV5-6 with TRBJ1-6; 7 bases line up with TRBD1. Germline V CDR1 and CDR2: SGHDT, YYEEEE. This CDR3 has 15 amino acids. V lost 2 bases and J lost 10; bases outside the gene matches: 9. CDR3 loop: CASSLRQGRSSPLHF. The CDR3 nucleotides are TGTGCCAGCAGCTTACGACAGGGACGGAGCTCACCCCTCCACTTT.

The genes are TRBV29-1 and TRBJ1-4, with TRBD1 matching 8 bases. The CDR3 length is 12 residues. J gave up 7 bases and V 8 bases, and 6 bases lay outside the gene matches. Per germline, CDR1 SQVTM and CDR2 ANQGSEA. DNA for the CDR3: TGCAGCTACAGGGGGAGCAGTGAAAAACTGTTTTTT. It codes for CSYRGSSEKLFF.

The rearrangement uses TRBV18 and TRBJ1-1, with 8 bases matching TRBD1. There are 18 residues in the CDR3. CDR1 is KGHSH and CDR2 is LQKENI in the germline V gene. The J segment lost 0 bases and the V segment lost 0 bases, leaving 9 bases of the junction unmatched. Here the CDR3 DNA reads TGTGCCAGCTCACCACCGTATTGGGACAGGATCATGAACACTGAAGCTTTCTTT. Protein sequence: CASSPPYWDRIMNTEAFF. The full variable domain, completed using reference TRBV18 and TRBJ1-1, is NAGVMQNPRHLVRRRGQEARLRCSPMKGHSHVYWYRQLPEEGLKFMVYLQKENIIDESGMPKERFSAEFPKEGPSILRIQQVVRGDSAAYFCASSPPYWDRIMNTEAFFGQGTRLTVV.

The chain links TRBV18 to TRBJ2-7; TRBD1 matches 9 bases. Germline trimming cut 2 bases from V and 0 bases from J; bases unmatched to any gene: 2. Germline values: CDR1 KGHSH, CDR2 LQKENI. The CDR3 sequence is 15 residues long. The chain's CDR3 is CASSPRDRASYEQYF. The CDR3 bases are TGTGCCAGCTCACCAAGGGACAGGGCCTCCTACGAGCAGTACTTC.

Turning to this clone: Other DNA sequences in this sample translate to the same CDR3. This rearrangement joins TRBV6-6 to TRBJ2-7; D might be TRBD1 (6 bases). This CDR3 comprises 12 residues. Germline CDR1 and CDR2: MNHNY and SVGAGI (reference sequence). Trimming took 3 bases from V and 10 from J, leaving 13 bases between them. The CDR3 DNA sequence: TGTGCCAGCAGTTATAGACAGGAGAAACAGTACTTC. Translating it yields CASSYRQEKQYF.